This T cell receptor beta chain is drawn from a study of response to subunit inactivated influenza vaccine. Study-level findings and limits: The authors put forward the suggestion that each seasonal influenza vaccination may bring in only a limited number of new T cells.

This clonotype was seen a handful of times. Its antigen remains unknown. This CDR3 is built from 14 residues. The germline V gene encodes CDR1 MNHNS and CDR2 SASEGT. Trimming cost V 1 base and J 10 bases, with 14 bases left between them. TCRdb re-called the RT-PCR reads through MiXCR, storing one row per CDR3 protein. The sample holds around 850,000 distinct CDR3 sequences, roughly 18% seen once. The J gene is TRBJ2-1, the V gene TRBV6-1; D perhaps matches TRBD2 (6 bases). This receptor was obtained from a man aged 45-65 years who received an inactivated influenza vaccine. The material sequenced was PBMCs from blood, taken roughly 5 days after vaccination. The chain's CDR3 is CASSEVDRRVEQFF. The CDR3 DNA sequence: TGTGCCAGCAGTGAAGTTGATAGGAGGGTGGAGCAGTTCTTC.